This T cell receptor beta chain was observed in a study of shared clonotypes between healthy human individuals. The V segment lost 4 bases and the J segment 7 bases; nucleotides outside the gene matches: 6. Germline assignment: CDR1 MNHEY and CDR2 SMNVEV (reference sequence). This CDR3 spans 14 amino acids. Original processing notes: Filtering differed, since immunoSEQ gave only junction sequences and no quality scores. Generated by immunoSEQ multiplex PCR, the TCRdb table keeps only in-frame clones and is missing some. D and trimming were read from the DNA, whereas the V and J calls and clone size are those reported in that table. The profile shows around 2.1 million clones, just over 90% of them singletons. Only CD45RO-negative cells positively selected for CCR7 counted as naive CD8 cells, so terminally differentiated effector memory CD45RA+ cells were excluded.

The chain is built from TRBV27 and TRBJ2-7; 11 bases are shared with TRBD2. The material sequenced was naive CD8+ T cells from PBMCs. The clonotype comes from a man between 18 and 35 years old in good health. Some clones in this sample may be carry-over from other donors' samples. Written as DNA, the CDR3 is TGTGCCAGCAGTTATAGCGGGAGGGCGGGGGAGCAGTACTTC. This translates into CASSYSGRAGEQYF.